Below are 6 T cell receptor beta chains sequenced from a single sample in a study of Graves' ophthalmopathy and Graves' hyperthyroidism. Using RNA transcripts, the TCR beta CDR3 regions were amplified. The library came from an HTBI-primed first-round RT-PCR and a second-round multiplex PCR. TCRdb called the multiplex PCR reads again in MiXCR, with one record for every CDR3 protein. The profile shows 450,000 to 600,000 distinct CDR3 sequences, about 35% of them singletons. Sequencing input: peripheral blood or thyroid tissue (not recorded which). These receptors were obtained from an adult man with Graves' hyperthyroidism.

This clonotype appeared a few times. The chain carries TRBV5-4 and TRBJ2-5; tentative D call: TRBD1 (6 bases). The V gene lost 0 bases and the J gene lost 4 bases, with 13 bases spanning the gap. Germline CDR1 is SGHNT and CDR2 is YYREEE (reference sequence). This CDR3 is built from 15 residues. CDR3 residues: CASSLGTGPSETQYF. Written as DNA, the CDR3 is TGTGCCAGCAGCTTGGGTACAGGGCCATCAGAGACCCAGTACTTC.

This clonotype showed up many times. The V call is TRBV7-9, the J call TRBJ2-7; D is uncertain. This CDR3 region has 13 residues. Germline CDR1 reads SEHNR; CDR2 reads FQNEAQ (reference sequence). Between the trimmed V and J ends, which lost 4 bases and 6 bases, there was a span of 13 bases. The CDR3 DNA sequence: TGTGCCAGCAGCTCCCGGGTCGGGTTCGAGCAGTACTTC. It is translated as CASSSRVGFEQYF.

The chain couples TRBV29-1 to TRBJ2-7; 7 bases map to TRBD1. CDR1 and CDR2 from the germline V gene are SQVTM and ANQGSEA. J lost 3 bases, V lost 7 bases, and 9 bases had no gene match. CDR3 size: 13 residues. CDR3 sequence reads: CSAKQGSGYEQYF. The CDR3 DNA follows: TGCAGCGCAAAACAGGGGTCTGGCTACGAGCAGTACTTC.

There are a few counts of this clonotype. V gene TRBV5-1 combines with J gene TRBJ2-7; 10 positions agree with TRBD1. Germline assignment: CDR1 SGHRS and CDR2 YFSETQ. The CDR3 length is 18 residues. The trim removed 0 bases at V and 1 base at J, leaving 10 bases unmatched. CDR3 loop: CASSLAGQGSANSYEQYF. The CDR3 coding sequence is TGCGCCAGCAGCTTGGCGGGACAGGGGTCCGCTAATTCCTACGAGCAGTACTTC.

This rearrangement joins TRBV6-1 to TRBJ1-2; D possibly corresponds to TRBD1 (6 bases). V lost 7 bases, J lost 8 bases, and 29 bases lay in between. CDR1 MNHNS and CDR2 SASEGT come from the germline V gene. The CDR3 extends over 17 amino acids. CDR3 in amino acids: CASILGGPGSGLSGYTF. As DNA, the CDR3 is TGTGCCAGCATCCTAGGGGGACCGGGGAGCGGATTATCCGGCTACACCTTC.

J is TRBJ1-2 and V is TRBV20-1; no firm D call. Germline values: CDR1 DFQATT, CDR2 SNEGSKA (reference sequence). V dropped 5 bases and J dropped 11 bases, with 15 bases sitting between them. The CDR3 is 11 residues long. The CDR3: CSARESAGYTF. The CDR3 DNA sequence: TGCAGTGCTCGCGAGTCGGCTGGGTACACCTTC.